A single sample is the source of the 4 T cell receptor beta chains below, sequenced in a study of cytomegalovirus exposure and HLA in healthy donors (dated by TCRdb to the late 2010s). Receptor amplification or capture employed the immunoSEQ multiplex PCR assay. The multiplex PCR relied on a mix of 60 forward primers for TCR Vbeta segments and 13 reverse primers for TCR Jbeta segments. The source is immuneACCESS, and TCRdb retained only in-frame sequences with V and J called. Part of the clones is not carried over; for the studies checked, unresolved V genes explain less than half of this, and the remainder is unexplained. The sample includes 110,000 to 150,000 clones, with about two thirds observed a single time. About 2% of the sample is taken by the ten largest. The sample consisted of PBMCs. All receptors come from an older woman in good health and CMV-seropositive.

This clone was counted between two and nine times. V and J are TRBV7-9 and TRBJ2-7; D perhaps matches TRBD2 (6 bases). Trimming cost V 3 bases and J 6 bases, with 12 bases left between them. The germline gives CDR1 SEHNR, CDR2 FQNEAQ (reference sequence). There are 13 residues in the CDR3. The CDR3 sequence is CASSFSGSVEQYF. The CDR3 coding sequence is TGTGCCAGCAGCTTTAGCGGATCCGTCGAGCAGTACTTC. The full variable domain, rest sourced from reference TRBV7-9 and TRBJ2-7, is DTGVSQNPRHKITKRGQNVTFRCDPISEHNRLYWYRQTLGQGPEFLTYFQNEAQLEKSRLLSDRFSAERPKGSFSTLEIQRTEQGDSAMYLCASSFSGSVEQYFGPGTRLTVT.

The CDR3: CASSFRQGYGYTF. The CDR3 region has the DNA TGTGCCAGCAGCTTCAGACAGGGCTATGGCTACACCTTC. The chain joins TRBV7-8 to TRBJ1-2, with 7 bases lining up with TRBD1. This CDR3 contains 13 residues. Germline V gives CDR1 SGHVS, CDR2 FQNEAQ. V was pared by 3 bases and J by 4 bases, with 2 bases of the junction left unmatched.

CDR3 in DNA: TGTGCCAGCAGTTACTCCCAGGGTGGCAATCAGCCCCAGCATTTT. Translated: CASSYSQGGNQPQHF. The genes are TRBV6-6 and TRBJ1-5, with D possibly TRBD1 on 5 matching bases. V was cut by 0 bases and J by 2 bases, with 8 bases left in between. The germline gives CDR1 MNHNY, CDR2 SVGAGI (reference sequence). The CDR3 runs to 15 residues.

The chain employs TRBV9 and TRBJ1-5, with a possible D match to TRBD1 (5 bases). Trimming left V 0 bases short and J 7 bases short, with 14 bases between. The CDR3 is 15 amino acids. The germline V gene has CDR1 SGDLS and CDR2 YYNGEE. CDR3 in amino acids: CASSVGQGIAQPQHF. The DNA for the CDR3 is TGTGCCAGCAGCGTAGGGCAGGGAATCGCACAGCCCCAGCATTTT.